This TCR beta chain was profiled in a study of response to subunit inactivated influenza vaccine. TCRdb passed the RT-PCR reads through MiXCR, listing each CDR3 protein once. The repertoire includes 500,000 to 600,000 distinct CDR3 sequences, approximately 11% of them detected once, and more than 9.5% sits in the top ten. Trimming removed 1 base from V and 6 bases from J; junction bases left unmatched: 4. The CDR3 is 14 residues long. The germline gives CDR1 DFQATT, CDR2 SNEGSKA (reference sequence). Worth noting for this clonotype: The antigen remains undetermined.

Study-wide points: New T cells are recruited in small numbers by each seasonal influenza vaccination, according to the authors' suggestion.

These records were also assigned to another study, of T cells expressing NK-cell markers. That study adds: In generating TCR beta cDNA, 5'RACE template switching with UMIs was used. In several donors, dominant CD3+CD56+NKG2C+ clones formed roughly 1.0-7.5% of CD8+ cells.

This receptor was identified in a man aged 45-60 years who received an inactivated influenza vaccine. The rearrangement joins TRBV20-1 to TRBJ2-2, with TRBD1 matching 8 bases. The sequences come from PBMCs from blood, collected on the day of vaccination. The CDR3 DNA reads TGCAGTGCTAGAGGACCACAGGGGGCCGGGGAGCTGTTTTTT. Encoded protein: CSARGPQGAGELFF.